Below are 18 T cell receptor beta chains sequenced from a single sample in a study of cytomegalovirus exposure and HLA in healthy donors. The study ran its PCR with 60 Vbeta and 13 Jbeta primers. Method: immunoSEQ multiplex PCR; TCRdb's copy keeps in-frame clones and lacks some. The data contain 100,000 to 150,000 clones, over 70% of them singletons. Input material: PBMCs. These receptors were taken from a woman in her 50s in good health and CMV-seronegative.

This clone has more than one count but fewer than ten. The V and J genes are TRBV6-5 and TRBJ2-2; D not certain. V was shortened by 5 bases and J by 0 bases, with 4 bases between the two germline ends. The CDR3 spans 13 residues. Per the germline V gene, CDR1 is MNHEY and CDR2 is SVGAGI. The CDR3: CASSEPNTGELFF. The CDR3 region has the DNA TGTGCCAGCAGTGAGCCGAACACCGGGGAGCTGTTTTTT.

The chain recombines TRBV7-9 with TRBJ1-2; no clear D. The CDR3 runs 15 residues. CDR1 and CDR2 from the germline V gene are SEHNR and FQNEAQ (reference sequence). V was cut by 3 bases and J by 4 bases, with 15 bases left in between. CDR3 coding DNA: TGTGCCAGCAGCTTCCCCAACAGCAATCCCTATGGCTACACCTTC. Translation gives CASSFPNSNPYGYTF. Full variable domain (missing parts from reference TRBV7-9 and TRBJ1-2): DTGVSQNPRHKITKRGQNVTFRCDPISEHNRLYWYRQTLGQGPEFLTYFQNEAQLEKSRLLSDRFSAERPKGSFSTLEIQRTEQGDSAMYLCASSFPNSNPYGYTFGSGTRLTVV.

The genes are TRBV28 and TRBJ1-1, with D hard to call. Germline CDR1 MDHEN, CDR2 SYDVKM. The CDR3 spans 12 residues. With 6 bases removed from V and 4 bases from J, the gap between germline ends came to 9 bases. The CDR3 sequence is CASRPPGTEAFF. In nucleotides, the CDR3 is TGTGCCAGCAGACCCCCGGGCACTGAAGCTTTCTTT.

The chain employs TRBV5-1 and TRBJ2-2; tentative D call: TRBD1 (6 bases). This CDR3 is built from 14 residues. Germline CDR1 SGHRS, CDR2 YFSETQ. V lost 7 bases and J lost 5, with 15 bases in between. The CDR3 protein is CASGQTQGTGELFF. CDR3 DNA sequence: TGCGCCAGCGGCCAGACGCAGGGGACCGGGGAGCTGTTTTTT.

The chain has TRBV6-4 and TRBJ2-1; 8 bases map to TRBD2. CDR1 is MRHNA and CDR2 is SNTAGT in the germline V gene. This CDR3 is built from 15 residues. V dropped 6 bases and J dropped 6; count of bases not matched to a gene: 10. The CDR3 nucleotides are TGTGCCAGCAGCGCCACGGGAGGGGCGTCCAATGAGCAGTTCTTC. It translates to CASSATGGASNEQFF.

The chain carries TRBV7-2 and TRBJ1-4; 9 bases line up with TRBD1. V was clipped by 2 bases and J by 8 bases; unmatched bases: 12. The CDR3 loop spans 17 amino acids. In germline, CDR1 is SGHTA, CDR2 FQGNSA. The CDR3 DNA reads as TGTGCCAGCAGCTTATCACGTCCAGGGACAGGGAACGAAAAACTGTTTTTT. It encodes CASSLSRPGTGNEKLFF.

The chain employs TRBV28 and TRBJ2-7, with 8 bases lining up with TRBD1. J lost 2 bases, V lost 6 bases, and 9 bases had no gene match. Germline V gene data show CDR1 as MDHEN and CDR2 as SYDVKM. The CDR3 covers 15 residues. CDR3 loop: CASRRSGQATYEQYF. The CDR3 region has the DNA TGTGCCAGCAGGAGATCGGGACAGGCGACCTACGAGCAGTACTTC.

The genes are TRBV28 and TRBJ2-4; perhaps TRBD1 as D (5 bases). CDR1 is MDHEN, CDR2 SYDVKM, per germline. Trimming pared 5 bases from V and 7 bases from J, leaving 15 bases between. The CDR3 is 14 residues long. The CDR3 region has the DNA TGTGCCAGCAGTCGACCTCCAAACAGGAACATTCAGTACTTC. Protein product: CASSRPPNRNIQYF.

The V and J genes are TRBV6-1 and TRBJ2-1; TRBD2 matches at 10 bases. Per the germline V gene, CDR1 is MNHNS and CDR2 is SASEGT. The CDR3 runs 16 residues. Losses at the gene ends were 2 bases for V and 0 bases for J; bases not matched to a gene: 1. CDR3 in DNA: TGTGCCAGCAGTGAACTAGCGGGAGCCTCCTACAATGAGCAGTTCTTC. Encoded protein: CASSELAGASYNEQFF.

V and J are TRBV14 and TRBJ2-1; D perhaps matches TRBD2 (5 bases). The CDR3 length is 17 residues. From germline, CDR1 is SGHDN and CDR2 FVKESK. Trimming pared 5 bases from V and 2 bases from J, leaving 19 bases between. The DNA for the CDR3 is TGTGCCAGCAGCGCAAGAAGCCTACTAGTAGCCTACAATGAGCAGTTCTTC. It codes for CASSARSLLVAYNEQFF.

V gene TRBV15 combines with J gene TRBJ2-5; TRBD1 matches at 8 bases. The CDR3 runs 13 residues. J gave up 2 bases and V 9 bases, and 5 bases lay outside the gene matches. Germline loops: CDR1 LNHNV, CDR2 YYDKDF (reference sequence). CDR3 residues: CATRGQGQETQYF. The CDR3 DNA is TGTGCCACGAGAGGACAGGGACAAGAGACCCAGTACTTC. Full variable domain (remainder filled in from reference TRBV15 and TRBJ2-5): DAMVIQNPRYQVTQFGKPVTLSCSQTLNHNVMYWYQQKSSQAPKLLFHYYDKDFNNEADTPDNFQSRRPNTSFCFLDIRSPGLGDTAMYLCATRGQGQETQYFGPGTRLLVL.

The chain joins TRBV10-3 to TRBJ2-3; 9 bases align to TRBD2. Germline-derived CDR1 and CDR2 are ENHRY and SYGVKD. The CDR3 has 18 residues. Trimming cost V 3 bases and J 0 bases; bases outside gene matches: 10. CDR3 bases: TGTGCCATCAGTGATTTGTCTAGCGGGGTCACTAGCACAGATACGCAGTATTTT. Translated: CAISDLSSGVTSTDTQYF.

J is TRBJ1-1 and V is TRBV18; 8 bases line up with TRBD1. The V gene end was trimmed by 2 bases and the J gene end by 1 base; junction bases not matched to a gene: 3. CDR1 and CDR2 from the germline V gene are KGHSH and LQKENI. The CDR3 is made up of 15 amino acids. The CDR3 sequence is CASSPTGTGNTEAFF. The CDR3 bases are TGTGCCAGCTCACCAACCGGGACAGGGAACACTGAAGCTTTCTTT.

This clone showed up just once. The genes are TRBV30 and TRBJ1-1; D uncertain. This CDR3 has 12 residues. CDR1 and CDR2 (germline): GTSNPN, SVGIG (reference sequence). V was shortened by 0 bases and J by 7 bases, with 9 bases between the two germline ends. The chain's CDR3 is CAWSVPDFEAFF. The CDR3 DNA is TGTGCCTGGAGTGTACCGGACTTTGAAGCTTTCTTT.

A few counts support this clone. The chain carries TRBV7-9 and TRBJ1-5, with D tentatively TRBD1 (5 bases). The V end was cut by 1 base, the J end by 1 base, with 14 bases between. This CDR3 spans 17 amino acids. Germline lookup yields CDR1 SEHNR and CDR2 FQNEAQ (reference sequence). The CDR3 here is CASSLGGGWVSNQPQHF. The DNA for the CDR3 is TGTGCCAGCAGCTTAGGCGGGGGTTGGGTCAGCAATCAGCCCCAGCATTTT.

The chain recombines TRBV27 with TRBJ1-6; no reliable D call. This CDR3 is built from 16 residues. Germline V lookup: CDR1 MNHEY, CDR2 SMNVEV (reference sequence). The V end was cut by 5 bases, the J end by 7 bases, with 18 bases between. The CDR3, as DNA: TGTGCCAGCAGTAATACTCTGGGAGGTCTAAATTCACCCCTCCACTTT. It specifies CASSNTLGGLNSPLHF.

CDR3 region: CASSIGTSGSYNEQFF. CDR3 nucleotides: TGTGCCAGCAGCATAGGGACTAGCGGTTCCTACAATGAGCAGTTCTTC. V is TRBV11-2 and J is TRBJ2-1, with TRBD2 matching 11 bases. V was pared by 5 bases and J by 1 base, with 4 bases of the junction left unmatched. The CDR3 totals 16 residues. The V gene's germline CDR1 is SGHAT and CDR2 FQNNGV.

This rearrangement joins TRBV6-1 to TRBJ1-4; the D is unclear. Germline V gene data show CDR1 as MNHNS and CDR2 as SASEGT. This CDR3 is built from 14 residues. V dropped 3 bases and J dropped 10 bases, with 15 bases sitting between them. CDR3 in DNA: TGTGCCAGCAGTGACCTTCAGTTGAGCGGAAAACTGTTTTTT. Translation gives CASSDLQLSGKLFF.